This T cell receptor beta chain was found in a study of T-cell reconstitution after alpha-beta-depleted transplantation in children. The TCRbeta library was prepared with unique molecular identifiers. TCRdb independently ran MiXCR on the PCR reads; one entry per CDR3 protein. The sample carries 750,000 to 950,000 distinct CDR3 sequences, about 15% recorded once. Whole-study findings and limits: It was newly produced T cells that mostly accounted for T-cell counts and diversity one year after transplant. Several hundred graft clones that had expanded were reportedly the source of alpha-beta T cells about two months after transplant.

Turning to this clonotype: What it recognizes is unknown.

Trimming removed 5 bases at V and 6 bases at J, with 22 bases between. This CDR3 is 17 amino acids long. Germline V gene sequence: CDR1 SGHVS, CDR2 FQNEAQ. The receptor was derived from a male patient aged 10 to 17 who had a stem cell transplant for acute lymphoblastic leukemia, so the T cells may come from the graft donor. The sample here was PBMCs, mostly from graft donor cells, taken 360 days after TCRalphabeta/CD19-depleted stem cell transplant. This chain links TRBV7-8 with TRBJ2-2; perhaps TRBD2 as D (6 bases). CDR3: CASSIRRGGARAGELFF. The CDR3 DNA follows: TGTGCCAGCAGCATCCGACGTGGAGGGGCCAGGGCCGGGGAGCTGTTTTTT.